The 3 T cell receptor beta chains reported below all come from one sample, sequenced in a study of T cell changes during pregnancy in multiple sclerosis. The data were produced by immunoSEQ multiplex PCR, yet TCRdb's version contains in-frame clones alone and is incomplete. The table includes 58,000 or so clones, about 88% detected once. The specimen was peripheral blood, collected after pregnancy. The receptors shown here come from a female donor with multiple sclerosis, enrolled in a pregnancy study.

J is TRBJ2-2 and V is TRBV2, with D hard to call. CDR3 length: 15 amino acids. The germline V and J ends were trimmed by 2 bases and 4 bases, with 11 bases remaining between them. CDR1 and CDR2 from the germline V gene are SNHLY and FYNNEI. In nucleotides, the CDR3 is TGTGCCAGCAGTGAAAATACAGATACCACCGGGGAGCTGTTTTTT. It specifies CASSENTDTTGELFF.

This chain uses TRBV6-1 with TRBJ1-6, with a possible D match to TRBD1 (6 bases). The CDR3 is made up of 21 amino acids. The germline V gene encodes CDR1 MNHNS and CDR2 SASEGT. V was clipped by 4 bases and J by 4 bases, with 29 bases between them. CDR3: CASSGAGDIILGEDYNSPLHF. DNA of the CDR3: TGTGCCAGCAGTGGAGCCGGGGACATCATACTGGGGGAAGATTATAATTCACCCCTCCACTTT.

This clone was observed a handful of times. This chain uses TRBV15 with TRBJ1-6; 9 positions match TRBD1. This CDR3 region has 16 residues. V shed 1 base, J shed 7 bases, and the junction held 5 bases outside the gene matches. Germline V gene lookup returns CDR1 LNHNV and CDR2 YYDKDF (reference sequence). Written as DNA, the CDR3 is TGTGCCACCAGCAGAGCATTGGGACAGGGAAATTCACCCCTCCACTTT. Its protein is CATSRALGQGNSPLHF.